This is a list of T cell receptor beta chains from one sample in a study of regulatory T cells in long-lasting Graves disease. TCRdb re-analysed the multiplex PCR reads in MiXCR, keeping a single row per CDR3 protein. The data hold roughly 380,000 distinct CDR3 sequences, with 15% observed a single time. The sample was peripheral blood mononuclear cells (PBMCs), taken at new diagnosis, from a patient treated with antithyroid drugs. These receptors came from a female donor with Graves disease. The CDR3 runs from the conserved cysteine through the conserved F or W. A D gene is named only where the DNA matches it firmly. Size is stated for part of the rows, as once, few or many counts, or as a class when the clone is expanded.

J gene,D gene,clone size,V gene,CDR3 protein,CDR3 DNA
TRBJ1-6,TRBD1,many,TRBV9,CASSLPGTGRPLHF,TGTGCCAGCAGCCTCCCCGGGACAGGGCGCCCCCTCCACTTT
TRBJ2-3,TRBD2,many,TRBV5-1,CASSLAGRGTDTQYF,TGCGCCAGCAGCTTGGCGGGGAGGGGCACAGATACGCAGTATTTT
TRBJ1-1,.,.,TRBV19,CASSMGDIEAFF,TGTGCCAGTAGTATGGGAGACATTGAAGCTTTCTTT
TRBJ2-3,.,many,TRBV6-1,CATSNQQGRADTQYF,TGTGCCACCTCAAACCAACAGGGCAGGGCAGATACGCAGTATTTT
TRBJ1-6,TRBD1,many,TRBV20-1,CSVWGQGNSPLHF,TGCAGTGTGTGGGGACAGGGGAATTCACCCCTCCACTTT
TRBJ2-6,TRBD1,many,TRBV24-1,CATSDPGQGKTNVLTF,TGTGCCACCAGTGATCCCGGACAGGGTAAGACCAACGTCCTGACTTTC
TRBJ1-1,.,many,TRBV11-2,CASILNGGAQATEAFF,TGTGCCAGCATCCTAAACGGGGGGGCGCAGGCTACTGAAGCTTTCTTT
TRBJ2-3,TRBD2,many,TRBV7-3,CASSTSGGRRDTQYF,TGTGCCAGCAGCACCTCGGGGGGGCGGCGGGATACGCAGTATTTT
TRBJ2-6,TRBD1,many,TRBV20-1,CSARWDSHPSGANVLTF,TGCAGTGCTAGATGGGACAGCCATCCGTCTGGGGCCAACGTCCTGACTTTC
TRBJ1-3,.,many,TRBV7-3,CASSPQDRHSGNTIYF,TGTGCCAGCAGCCCCCAGGACAGACACTCTGGAAACACCATATATTTT
TRBJ2-3,TRBD2,many,TRBV9,CASSVWGGYTDTQYF,TGTGCCAGCAGCGTATGGGGGGGATACACAGATACGCAGTATTTT
TRBJ2-1,TRBD2,.,TRBV12-3/TRBV12-4,CASSFRLASLEQFF,TGTGCCAGCAGTTTCCGACTAGCGTCTCTGGAGCAGTTCTTC
TRBJ2-5,.,.,TRBV10-3,CAISESTRTAQETQYF,TGTGCCATCAGTGAGTCGACTCGAACAGCCCAAGAGACCCAGTACTTC
TRBJ2-1,.,many,TRBV5-1,CASSLETDRLSNEQFF,TGCGCCAGCAGCTTGGAAACTGACAGGCTAAGCAATGAGCAGTTCTTC
TRBJ2-5,.,many,TRBV20-1,CSVIVWADETQYF,TGCAGTGTCATCGTCTGGGCGGATGAGACCCAGTACTTC
TRBJ2-1,.,.,TRBV6-2/TRBV6-3,CASISGWGKFNEQFF,TGTGCCAGCATAAGCGGTTGGGGGAAGTTCAATGAGCAGTTCTTC
TRBJ2-7,.,.,TRBV7-2,CASSPRSFVGDYEQYF,TGTGCCAGCAGCCCTCGCAGTTTTGTGGGGGACTACGAGCAGTACTTC
TRBJ1-1,.,many,TRBV7-2,CASSLDWGAQGAEAFF,TGTGCCAGCAGCTTAGACTGGGGGGCCCAGGGCGCTGAAGCTTTCTTT
TRBJ2-1,.,.,TRBV7-3,CASSFGEGEQFF,TGTGCCAGCAGCTTCGGGGAAGGTGAGCAGTTCTTC
TRBJ1-2,.,few,TRBV4-3,CASSQDRDRHYGYTF,TGCGCCAGCAGCCAAGATCGAGACAGACACTATGGCTACACCTTC
TRBJ2-7,.,many,TRBV7-9,CASSTTGSSYEQYF,TGTGCCAGCAGCACCACAGGGAGCTCCTACGAGCAGTACTTC
TRBJ2-7,.,.,TRBV7-9,CASTVGAVSTWEQYF,TGTGCCAGCACGGTAGGGGCGGTCAGTACCTGGGAGCAGTACTTC
TRBJ2-2,.,many,TRBV28,CASSWAGKTGELFF,TGTGCCAGCAGTTGGGCAGGGAAGACCGGGGAGCTGTTTTTT
TRBJ2-1,.,many,TRBV20-1,CSARLWDEQFF,TGCAGTGCTAGACTGTGGGATGAGCAGTTCTTC
TRBJ2-2,TRBD1,.,TRBV30,CAWRGQRLTGELFF,TGTGCCTGGAGGGGACAGAGGTTGACCGGGGAGCTGTTTTTT
TRBJ1-4,TRBD1,many,TRBV3-1,CASSQDVFRQGLREKLFF,TGTGCCAGCAGCCAAGATGTATTCAGACAGGGGCTAAGGGAAAAACTGTTTTTT
TRBJ1-1,.,few,TRBV29-1,CSGDTVEAFF,TGCAGCGGGGACACAGTTGAAGCTTTCTTT
TRBJ1-1,.,many,TRBV12-3/TRBV12-4,CASSYRGGANTEAFF,TGTGCCAGCAGTTATAGAGGGGGGGCAAACACTGAAGCTTTCTTT
TRBJ2-2,.,.,TRBV30,CAWSVPGQNTGELFF,TGTGCCTGGAGTGTACCCGGACAGAACACCGGGGAGCTGTTTTTT
TRBJ2-5,.,many,TRBV7-2,CASSLASGGRTQYF,TGTGCCAGCAGCTTAGCGTCCGGGGGTAGGACCCAGTACTTC
TRBJ1-5,.,many,TRBV6-1,CASGEGRGVDQPQHF,TGTGCCAGCGGGGAGGGTCGAGGGGTTGATCAGCCCCAGCATTTT
TRBJ1-1,.,many,TRBV27,CASKQKGDTEAFF,TGTGCCAGCAAGCAGAAGGGGGACACTGAAGCTTTCTTT
TRBJ2-5,.,.,TRBV15,CATSRGNSQETQYF,TGTGCCACCAGCAGAGGTAACAGCCAAGAGACCCAGTACTTC
TRBJ1-6,.,many,TRBV5-6,CASSSRPYNSPLHF,TGTGCCAGCTCCTCCCGGCCGTATAATTCACCCCTCCACTTT
TRBJ2-1,TRBD2,many,TRBV11-2,CASSSNELAGVYDEQFF,TGTGCCAGCAGCTCCAATGAACTAGCGGGAGTGTACGATGAGCAGTTCTTC
TRBJ1-2,.,many,TRBV28,CASSLGQKGYTF,TGTGCCAGCAGTTTAGGACAGAAAGGCTACACCTTC
TRBJ2-2,TRBD1,few,TRBV29-1,CSVEKGGTGWSGELFF,TGCAGCGTTGAAAAAGGTGGGACAGGGTGGAGCGGGGAGCTGTTTTTT
TRBJ2-2,.,many,TRBV20-1,CSAPKGGGDTGELFF,TGCAGTGCTCCAAAGGGAGGGGGGGACACCGGGGAGCTGTTTTTT
TRBJ1-3,TRBD1,many,TRBV30,CAWSYPTGSGNTIYF,TGTGCCTGGAGTTACCCGACAGGGTCTGGAAACACCATATATTTT
TRBJ1-5,.,many,TRBV28,CASSWGRSNQPQHF,TGTGCCAGCAGTTGGGGGAGAAGCAATCAGCCCCAGCATTTT
TRBJ2-2,.,.,TRBV27,CASSLSGGMLSGELFF,TGTGCCAGCAGTTTATCAGGAGGGATGCTCTCCGGGGAGCTGTTTTTT
TRBJ2-3,.,.,TRBV5-4,CASSLSGLASTDTQYF,TGTGCCAGCAGCCTATCGGGACTGGCAAGCACAGATACGCAGTATTTT
TRBJ2-1,.,many,TRBV6-2/TRBV6-3,CASSYSGGDNEQFF,TGTGCCAGCAGTTACTCGGGGGGAGACAATGAGCAGTTCTTC
TRBJ2-3,TRBD2,many,TRBV5-4,CASSLIGSGEDTQYF,TGTGCCAGCAGCTTGATTGGTAGCGGGGAAGATACGCAGTATTTT
TRBJ2-1,TRBD1,many,TRBV7-3,CASSRTGGLEQFF,TGTGCCAGCAGCCGCACAGGGGGCCTTGAGCAGTTCTTC
TRBJ1-1,.,many,TRBV18,CASSHPGAATEAFF,TGTGCCAGCTCACATCCAGGGGCAGCCACTGAAGCTTTCTTT
TRBJ2-1,.,.,TRBV9,CASSGTANEQFF,TGTGCCAGCAGCGGTACGGCAAATGAGCAGTTCTTC
TRBJ2-1,TRBD1,few,TRBV24-1,CATSVRDRGPEQFF,TGTGCCACCAGTGTTAGGGACAGGGGTCCGGAGCAGTTCTTC
TRBJ1-5,.,many,TRBV6-1,CASSALGVSYSNQPQHF,TGTGCCAGCAGCGCCCTTGGGGTCTCCTATAGCAATCAGCCCCAGCATTTT
TRBJ1-1,TRBD1,.,TRBV20-1,CSASGGQGAPEAFF,TGCAGTGCTAGCGGGGGACAGGGGGCCCCTGAAGCTTTCTTT
TRBJ1-4,.,many,TRBV11-2,CASSGRNEKLFF,TGTGCCAGCAGCGGGAGAAATGAAAAACTGTTTTTT
TRBJ2-5,.,many,TRBV7-2,CASSLAAVQETQYF,TGTGCCAGCAGCTTAGCCGCAGTACAAGAGACCCAGTACTTC